A selection of T cell receptor beta chains follows, all from one sample in a study of response to subunit inactivated influenza vaccine. TCRdb ran MiXCR on the RT-PCR reads and lists one entry per CDR3 protein. The data contain around 530,000 distinct CDR3 sequences, 15% to 20% of them singletons. Here the sequenced sample was CD4+ T cells sorted from PBMCs, taken less than 30 months after vaccination. Receptor source: a man between 50 and 70 years old who received an inactivated influenza vaccine. The CDR3 runs from the conserved cysteine through the conserved F or W. Fields, in order: J gene, clone size, V gene, CDR3 protein. Not every row has a clone size; where given, it reads once, few, many or a size class.

J: TRBJ1-5
size: few
V: TRBV29-1
CDR3: CSVEENGNQPQHF

J: TRBJ2-1
size: -
V: TRBV15
CDR3: CATSRDRTGSYNEQFF

J: TRBJ1-2
size: few
V: TRBV11-2
CDR3: CASSLAGAVGYTF

J: TRBJ2-7
size: many
V: TRBV5-1
CDR3: CASSFGTGGYEQYF

J: TRBJ1-2
size: -
V: TRBV10-3
CDR3: CAAGQATNYGYTF

J: TRBJ2-7
size: few
V: TRBV25-1
CDR3: CASRPGHRPDEQYF

J: TRBJ1-1
size: -
V: TRBV20-1
CDR3: CSASTLNAFF

J: TRBJ2-3
size: few
V: TRBV20-1
CDR3: CSARGLPGLAGSTDTQYF

J: TRBJ2-2
size: many
V: TRBV20-1
CDR3: CSAPRGRGSGELFF

J: TRBJ1-1
size: few
V: TRBV12-3/TRBV12-4
CDR3: CASRYGDTEAFF

J: TRBJ2-2
size: few
V: TRBV9
CDR3: CASSVEAGNTGELFF

J: TRBJ2-7
size: many
V: TRBV7-2
CDR3: CASSLGGGLQYF

J: TRBJ1-6
size: many
V: TRBV2
CDR3: CASTGLRNSPLHF

J: TRBJ1-2
size: few
V: TRBV29-1
CDR3: CSVEDRDRGRGGYTF

J: TRBJ1-4
size: -
V: TRBV20-1
CDR3: CSARTGTSRATNEKLFF

J: TRBJ1-2
size: few
V: TRBV5-1
CDR3: CASSQDDRNYGYTF

J: TRBJ2-2
size: -
V: TRBV20-1
CDR3: CSASSGGGGELFF

J: TRBJ2-1
size: -
V: TRBV7-2
CDR3: CASSLATSASYNEQFF

J: TRBJ2-1
size: -
V: TRBV9
CDR3: CASSLGTSGLHRQFF

J: TRBJ2-1
size: -
V: TRBV7-2
CDR3: CASSRTGGIYNEQFF

J: TRBJ2-7
size: many
V: TRBV12-3/TRBV12-4
CDR3: CASSYTAGDYEQYF

J: TRBJ2-5
size: few
V: TRBV24-1
CDR3: CATSSLVADRGGETQYF